The 20 T cell receptor beta chains reported below all come from one sample, sequenced in a study of blood T cell repertoires in COVID-19. The table came from immunoSEQ multiplex PCR; TCRdb's copy has only in-frame clones and leaves some out. Among 350,000 or so clones listed, more than 70% were seen once. The specimen was PBMCs or T cells enriched from blood (not recorded which). The receptors were sampled from a woman in her thirties who had been exposed to COVID-19.

This clone appeared once. CDR3 bases: TGTGCCAGCAGCCTGGGACTAGCGGATTACAATGAGCAGTTCTTC. This gives the protein CASSLGLADYNEQFF. The V call is TRBV11-2, the J call TRBJ2-1, with TRBD2 matching 11 bases. Germline assignment: CDR1 SGHAT and CDR2 FQNNGV. The CDR3 sequence is 15 residues long. With V trimmed by 5 bases and J by 4 bases, 4 bases remained unmatched. Drawing the rest from reference TRBV11-2 and TRBJ2-1, the complete variable domain is EAGVAQSPRYKIIEKRQSVAFWCNPISGHATLYWYQQILGQGPKLLIQFQNNGVVDDSQLPKDRFSAERLKGVDSTLKIQPAKLEDSAVYLCASSLGLADYNEQFFGPGTRLTVL.

The rearrangement joins TRBV2 to TRBJ2-5; 9 nucleotides line up with TRBD2. There are 15 residues in the CDR3. Losses at the gene ends were 4 bases for V and 1 base for J; bases not matched to a gene: 4. Germline CDR1 SNHLY, CDR2 FYNNEI. CDR3 sequence reads: CASSAWTSVQETQYF. CDR3 DNA sequence: TGTGCCAGCAGTGCCTGGACTAGCGTCCAAGAGACCCAGTACTTC. Full variable domain (missing parts from reference TRBV2 and TRBJ2-5): EPEVTQTPSHQVTQMGQEVILRCVPISNHLYFYWYRQILGQKVEFLVSFYNNEISEKSEIFDDQFSVERPDGSNFTLKIRSTKLEDSAMYFCASSAWTSVQETQYFGPGTRLLVL.

This chain joins TRBV3-1 (or the pseudogene TRBV3-2) and TRBJ2-7; possible D gene TRBD2, 5 bases. This CDR3 is built from 17 residues. Germline assignment: CDR1 LGHDT and CDR2 YNNKEL (reference sequence). The V end lost 3 bases, the J end lost 2 bases, and 20 bases lay between the germline ends. The CDR3 region has the DNA TGTGCCAGCAGCCACGAAAGGATTGGACTTGTCACCTACGAGCAGTACTTC. Protein product: CASSHERIGLVTYEQYF.

The chain combines TRBV18 with TRBJ1-3; D might be TRBD1 (6 bases). This CDR3 has 17 amino acids. V lost 3 bases and J lost 0, with 15 bases in between. Per the germline V gene, CDR1 is KGHSH and CDR2 is LQKENI. The CDR3 region is CASSPQPTGLSGNTIYF. CDR3 nucleotide sequence: TGTGCCAGCTCACCTCAGCCTACAGGGCTCTCTGGAAACACCATATATTTT.

Of note for this clone: Distinct nucleotide sequences in the sample also encode this CDR3. The V and J genes are TRBV28 and TRBJ2-7, with TRBD1 matching over 8 bases. The CDR3 sequence is 14 residues long. CDR1 is MDHEN and CDR2 is SYDVKM in the germline V gene. With 4 bases clipped from V and 3 bases from J, the junction kept 5 bases outside the gene matches. CDR3 sequence reads: CASSSGQGGYEQYF. For the CDR3, the DNA is TGTGCCAGCAGTTCCGGACAGGGTGGCTACGAGCAGTACTTC.

This clone was seen only a few times. The rearrangement links TRBV30 to TRBJ2-2; D might be TRBD1 (5 bases). The ends were cut back, 0 bases at V and 6 bases at J, with 11 bases in the middle. The germline V gene has CDR1 GTSNPN and CDR2 SVGIG (reference sequence). The CDR3 totals 14 residues. The CDR3 region is CAWSVLREAGELFF. CDR3 nucleotides: TGTGCCTGGAGTGTACTCAGGGAAGCCGGGGAGCTGTTTTTT.

This chain uses TRBV7-2 with TRBJ2-7; tentatively, D is TRBD2 (5 bases). The CDR3 contains 15 residues. Trimming took 1 base from V and 1 from J, leaving 11 bases between them. Germline CDR1 is SGHTA and CDR2 is FQGNSA. The DNA of the CDR3 is TGTGCCAGCAGCTTAGTACCCGGGGTATCCTACGAGCAGTACTTC. Translated: CASSLVPGVSYEQYF.

The rearrangement links TRBV28 to TRBJ2-7; D not certain. The CDR3 is made up of 12 amino acids. V shed 9 bases and J shed 2 bases, with 11 bases lying between them. From germline, CDR1 is MDHEN and CDR2 SYDVKM. The CDR3 spells CASLGSTYEQYF. CDR3 DNA: TGTGCCAGTCTAGGTTCAACCTACGAGCAGTACTTC. The complete variable domain, with remaining parts taken from reference TRBV28 and TRBJ2-7, reads DVKVTQSSRYLVKRTGEKVFLECVQDMDHENMFWYRQDPGLGLRLIYFSYDVKMKEKGDIPEGYSVSREKKERFSLILESASTNQTSMYLCASLGSTYEQYFGPGTRLTVT.

The chain recombines TRBV27 with TRBJ2-7, with TRBD2 as a possible D gene (6 bases). Germline CDR1 reads MNHEY; CDR2 reads SMNVEV (reference sequence). The CDR3 loop spans 15 amino acids. V shed 6 bases and J shed 0 bases, with 15 bases lying between them. The CDR3 sequence: CASRPGGAPSYEQYF. In DNA form, the CDR3 reads TGTGCCAGCAGACCCGGAGGGGCCCCCTCCTACGAGCAGTACTTC.

V gene TRBV29-1 combines with J gene TRBJ2-1; 15 bases fit TRBD2. CDR3 length: 17 amino acids. Per the germline V gene, CDR1 is SQVTM and CDR2 is ANQGSEA. With 4 bases clipped from V and 3 bases from J, the junction kept 7 bases outside the gene matches. CDR3 sequence: CSVVRTSGRALYNEQFF. CDR3 bases: TGCAGCGTTGTAAGGACTAGCGGGAGGGCCCTCTACAATGAGCAGTTCTTC.

The rearrangement joins TRBV27 to TRBJ1-1; TRBD1 aligns across 7 bases. Germline V CDR1 and CDR2: MNHEY, SMNVEV (reference sequence). The J segment lost 4 bases and the V segment lost 5 bases, leaving 13 bases of the junction unmatched. This CDR3 spans 16 amino acids. In DNA form, the CDR3 reads TGTGCCAGCAGTGCCTCTATGACAGGGTATAGCACTGAAGCTTTCTTT. Encoded protein: CASSASMTGYSTEAFF.

The chain employs TRBV27 and TRBJ1-6; the D gene is possibly TRBD1 (5 bases). The V gene lost 5 bases and the J gene lost 5 bases, with 10 bases spanning the gap. CDR1 and CDR2 (germline): MNHEY, SMNVEV (reference sequence). The CDR3 loop spans 14 amino acids. CDR3 protein: CASSPDSHNSPLHF. The CDR3 bases are TGTGCCAGCAGTCCCGACAGTCATAATTCACCCCTCCACTTT.

The rearrangement uses TRBV27 and TRBJ1-1, with 7 positions matching TRBD1. This CDR3 has 14 residues. The V gene's germline CDR1 is MNHEY and CDR2 SMNVEV (reference sequence). The junction had 12 bases not matched to a gene; V was cut back by 10 bases and J by 4 bases. CDR3 in DNA: TGTGCCACCCAAAGACAGGGTGGGGGCACTGAAGCTTTCTTT. This translates into CATQRQGGGTEAFF.

This clone was detected only a few times. The chain couples TRBV2 to TRBJ1-6; the match to TRBD1 covers 9 bases. The CDR3 length is 15 residues. After removal of 6 bases from V and 6 bases from J, the junction contained 6 bases not matched to a gene. Germline V gene data show CDR1 as SNHLY and CDR2 as FYNNEI. CDR3 sequence reads: CASSVPGQGNSPLHF. Here the CDR3 DNA reads TGTGCCAGCAGCGTCCCGGGACAGGGTAATTCACCCCTCCACTTT.

The chain recombines TRBV5-4 with TRBJ2-5; no clear D gene. CDR3 length: 15 amino acids. Germline CDR1 reads SGHNT; CDR2 reads YYREEE (reference sequence). V shed 0 bases and J shed 1 base, with 10 bases lying between them. The CDR3 nucleotides are TGTGCCAGCAGCTTGGTCCCGTTGGCCCAAGAGACCCAGTACTTC. Translating it yields CASSLVPLAQETQYF.

The V and J genes are TRBV18 and TRBJ2-7; D might be TRBD1 (6 bases). The CDR3 runs to 14 residues. V lost 3 bases, J lost 4 bases, and 13 bases lay in between. Germline loops: CDR1 KGHSH, CDR2 LQKENI. In DNA, the CDR3 is TGTGCCAGCTCACCCCGGGGCAGGGGATACGAGCAGTACTTC. Translating gives CASSPRGRGYEQYF.

This sequence joins TRBV11-2 and TRBJ2-7; 9 bases agree with TRBD2. CDR3 size: 15 residues. Per the germline V gene, CDR1 is SGHAT and CDR2 is FQNNGV. V gave up 6 bases and J gave up 3 bases; unmatched junction bases: 9. The CDR3 nucleotides read TGTGCCAGCAGACTTAGCGGGAGCGGAGGCTACGAGCAGTACTTC. Its translation is CASRLSGSGGYEQYF.

This chain joins TRBV5-1 and TRBJ1-3; TRBD1 matches at 9 bases. The V gene's germline CDR1 is SGHRS and CDR2 YFSETQ. The CDR3 has 18 residues. V trimming: 0 bases; J trimming: 1 base; junction bases outside the gene matches: 8. As DNA, the CDR3 is TGCGCCAGCAGCTTGGGGGGACAGGGCAAAAGGTCTGGAAACACCATATATTTT. Its protein is CASSLGGQGKRSGNTIYF.

The rearrangement joins TRBV9 to TRBJ2-1; 10 bases fit TRBD2. V lost 3 bases, J lost 3 bases, and 3 bases stayed unmatched. The CDR3 loop spans 15 amino acids. Germline V gene data show CDR1 as SGDLS and CDR2 as YYNGEE. CDR3 region: CASSATSGVYNEQFF. The CDR3 DNA follows: TGTGCCAGCAGCGCTACTAGCGGGGTCTACAATGAGCAGTTCTTC. Full variable domain (rest looked up from reference TRBV9 and TRBJ2-1): DSGVTQTPKHLITATGQRVTLRCSPRSGDLSVYWYQQSLDQGLQFLIQYYNGEERAKGNILERFSAQQFPDLHSELNLSSLELGDSALYFCASSATSGVYNEQFFGPGTRLTVL.

This clone has just one count. This chain connects TRBV29-1 to TRBJ1-4; 8 bases map to TRBD1. Germline CDR1 is SQVTM and CDR2 is ANQGSEA. Germline trimming cut 4 bases from V and 5 bases from J; bases unmatched to any gene: 6. The CDR3 consists of 14 residues. CDR3 loop: CSVVDDRGNEKLFF. As DNA, the CDR3 is TGCAGCGTTGTCGATGACAGGGGCAATGAAAAACTGTTTTTT.